This TCR beta chain is from a study of blood T cell repertoires in COVID-19. Across the whole study: COVID-19 samples from acute and convalescent phases originated in the United States, Italy and Spain.

This CDR3 is 15 amino acids long. V shed 6 bases and J 4 bases; nucleotides not matched to a gene: 12. Germline V gives CDR1 MNHEY, CDR2 SVGEGT. Original data processing: Nucleated cell number was recorded as an estimate derived from reference gene primer amplification. The method was immunoSEQ multiplex PCR; TCRdb's version includes in-frame clones alone and lacks a portion of them. From that table come the V and J calls and clone size; the DNA was used to work out D and trimming. The table lists 25,000 to 35,000 clones, approximately 92% of them singletons, with approximately 15% in the top ten. This receptor was taken from a man aged 80 or over with acute or convalescent COVID-19. The chain has TRBV6-2 or TRBV6-3 and TRBJ2-7, with TRBD1 matching over 7 bases. Sequenced sample: peripheral blood. CDR3 bases: TGTGCCAGCAGCCGCGACAGGGACGTTATATACGAGCAGTACTTC. Residues: CASSRDRDVIYEQYF.